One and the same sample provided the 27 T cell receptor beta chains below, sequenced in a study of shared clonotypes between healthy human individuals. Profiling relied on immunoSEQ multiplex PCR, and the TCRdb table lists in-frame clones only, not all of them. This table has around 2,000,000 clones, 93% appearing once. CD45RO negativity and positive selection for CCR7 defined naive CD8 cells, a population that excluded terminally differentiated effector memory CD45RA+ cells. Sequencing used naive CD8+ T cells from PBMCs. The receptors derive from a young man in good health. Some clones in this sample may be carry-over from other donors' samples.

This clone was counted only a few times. CDR3: CASSNPGFGRTEAFF. The CDR3 coding sequence is TGTGCCAGTAGTAATCCGGGGTTCGGTCGGACTGAAGCTTTCTTT. The J gene is TRBJ1-1, the V gene TRBV19; no firm D call. CDR1 is LNHDA and CDR2 is SQIVND in the germline V gene (reference sequence). This CDR3 has 15 residues. Trimming took off 4 bases at V and 5 bases at J, with 17 bases between the two ends.

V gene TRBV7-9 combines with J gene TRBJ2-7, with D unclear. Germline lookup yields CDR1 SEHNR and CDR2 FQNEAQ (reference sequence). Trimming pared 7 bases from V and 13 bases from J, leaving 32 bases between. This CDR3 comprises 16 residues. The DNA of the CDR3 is TGTGCCAGCAACCATGAAACGGGTGGTGGAGCCCTGGACGGATACTTC. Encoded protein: CASNHETGGGALDGYF.

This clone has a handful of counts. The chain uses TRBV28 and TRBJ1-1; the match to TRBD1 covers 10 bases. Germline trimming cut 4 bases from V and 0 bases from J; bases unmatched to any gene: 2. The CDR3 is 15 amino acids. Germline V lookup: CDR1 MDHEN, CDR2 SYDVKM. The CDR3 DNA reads TGTGCCAGCAGTTCGGACAGGGGGGTGAACACTGAAGCTTTCTTT. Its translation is CASSSDRGVNTEAFF.

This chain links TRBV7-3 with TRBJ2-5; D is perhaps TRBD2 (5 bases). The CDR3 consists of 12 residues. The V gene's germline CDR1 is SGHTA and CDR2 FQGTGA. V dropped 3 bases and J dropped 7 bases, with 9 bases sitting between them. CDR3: CASSLGAGTQYF. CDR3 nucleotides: TGTGCCAGCAGCTTGGGCGCGGGGACCCAGTACTTC.

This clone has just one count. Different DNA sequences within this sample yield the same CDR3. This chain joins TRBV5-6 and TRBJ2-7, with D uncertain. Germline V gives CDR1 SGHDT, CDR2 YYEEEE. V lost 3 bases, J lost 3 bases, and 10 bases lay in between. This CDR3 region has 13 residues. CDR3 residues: CASSSLRGYEQYF. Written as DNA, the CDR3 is TGTGCCAGCAGCTCGTTGCGCGGCTACGAGCAGTACTTC.

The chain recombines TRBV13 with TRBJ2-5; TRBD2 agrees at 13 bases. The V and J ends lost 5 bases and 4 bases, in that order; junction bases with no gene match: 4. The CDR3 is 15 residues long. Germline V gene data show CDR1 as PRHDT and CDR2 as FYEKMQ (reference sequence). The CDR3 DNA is TGTGCCAGCAGCCCCAGACTAGCGGGAGGAGAGACCCAGTACTTC. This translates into CASSPRLAGGETQYF. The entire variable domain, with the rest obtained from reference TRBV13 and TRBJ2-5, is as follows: AAGVIQSPRHLIKEKRETATLKCYPIPRHDTVYWYQQGPGQDPQFLISFYEKMQSDKGSIPDRFSAQQFSDYHSELNMSSLELGDSALYFCASSPRLAGGETQYFGPGTRLLVL.

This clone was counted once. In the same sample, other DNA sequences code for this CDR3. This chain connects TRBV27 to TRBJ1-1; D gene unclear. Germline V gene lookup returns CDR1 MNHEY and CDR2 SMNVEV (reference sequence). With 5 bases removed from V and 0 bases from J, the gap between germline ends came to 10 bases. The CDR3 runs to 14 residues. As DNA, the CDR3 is TGTGCCAGCAGTCCAAGGGCATTGAACACTGAAGCTTTCTTT. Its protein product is CASSPRALNTEAFF.

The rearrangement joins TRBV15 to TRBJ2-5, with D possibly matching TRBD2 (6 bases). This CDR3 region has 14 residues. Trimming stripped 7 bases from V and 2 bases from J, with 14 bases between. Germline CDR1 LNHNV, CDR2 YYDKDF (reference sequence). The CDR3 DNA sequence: TGTGCCACCACGGGACGGGGGATACAAGAGACCCAGTACTTC. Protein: CATTGRGIQETQYF.

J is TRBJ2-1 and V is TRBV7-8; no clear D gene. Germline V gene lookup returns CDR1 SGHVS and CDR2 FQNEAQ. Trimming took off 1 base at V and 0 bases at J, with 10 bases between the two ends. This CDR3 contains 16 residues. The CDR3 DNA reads TGTGCCAGCAGCTTAGACGGGCGGAGCTCCTACAATGAGCAGTTCTTC. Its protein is CASSLDGRSSYNEQFF.

CDR3 loop: CASSLSGRIGGELFF. The CDR3 coding sequence is TGTGCCAGCAGTTTGAGCGGGAGGATAGGCGGGGAGCTGTTTTTT. J is TRBJ2-2 and V is TRBV27; TRBD2 matches 9 bases. V gave up 3 bases and J gave up 7 bases; unmatched junction bases: 6. From germline, CDR1 is MNHEY and CDR2 SMNVEV (reference sequence). This CDR3 is 15 amino acids long.

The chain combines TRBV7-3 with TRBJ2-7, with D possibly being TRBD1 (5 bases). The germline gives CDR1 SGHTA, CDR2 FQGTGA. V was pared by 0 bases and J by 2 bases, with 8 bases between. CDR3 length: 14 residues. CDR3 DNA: TGTGCCAGCAGCTTAACGCACAGGACCTACGAGCAGTACTTC. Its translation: CASSLTHRTYEQYF.

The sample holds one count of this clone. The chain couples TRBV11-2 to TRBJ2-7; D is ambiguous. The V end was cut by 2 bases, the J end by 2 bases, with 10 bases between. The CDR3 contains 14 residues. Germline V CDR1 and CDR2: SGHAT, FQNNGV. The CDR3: CASSLRGSPYEQYF. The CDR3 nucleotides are TGTGCCAGCAGCTTACGTGGCAGCCCCTACGAGCAGTACTTC.

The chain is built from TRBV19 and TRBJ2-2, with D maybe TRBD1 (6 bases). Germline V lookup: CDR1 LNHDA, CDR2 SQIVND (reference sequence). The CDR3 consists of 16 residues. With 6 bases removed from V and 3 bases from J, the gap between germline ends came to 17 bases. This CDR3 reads CASRPNRVTDTGELFF. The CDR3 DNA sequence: TGTGCCAGTAGGCCAAACAGGGTTACAGACACCGGGGAGCTGTTTTTT.

The CDR3 sequence: CASSQVQGANGELFF. In nucleotides, the CDR3 is TGCGCCAGCAGCCAAGTACAGGGGGCAAACGGGGAGCTGTTTTTT. V gene TRBV4-1 combines with J gene TRBJ2-2; TRBD1 aligns across 9 bases. The germline gives CDR1 MGHRA, CDR2 YSYEKL. This CDR3 has 15 residues. Losses at the gene ends were 1 base for V and 7 bases for J; bases not matched to a gene: 4.

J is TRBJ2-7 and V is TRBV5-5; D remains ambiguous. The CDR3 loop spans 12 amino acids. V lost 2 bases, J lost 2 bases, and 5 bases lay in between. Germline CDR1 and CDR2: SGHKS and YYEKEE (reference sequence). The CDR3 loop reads CASSFGAYEQYF. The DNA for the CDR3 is TGTGCCAGCAGCTTCGGCGCCTACGAGCAGTACTTC.

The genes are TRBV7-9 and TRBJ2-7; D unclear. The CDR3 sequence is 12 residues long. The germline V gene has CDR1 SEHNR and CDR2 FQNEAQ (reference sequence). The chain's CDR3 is CAAGSTSYEQYF. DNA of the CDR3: TGTGCAGCAGGCTCGACCTCCTACGAGCAGTACTTC.

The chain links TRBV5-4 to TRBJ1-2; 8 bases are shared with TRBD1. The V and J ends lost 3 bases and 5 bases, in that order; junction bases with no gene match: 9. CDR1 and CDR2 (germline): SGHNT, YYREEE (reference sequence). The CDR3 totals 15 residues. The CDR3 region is CASSWETGAWYGYTF. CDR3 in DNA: TGTGCCAGCAGCTGGGAGACAGGGGCGTGGTATGGCTACACCTTC.

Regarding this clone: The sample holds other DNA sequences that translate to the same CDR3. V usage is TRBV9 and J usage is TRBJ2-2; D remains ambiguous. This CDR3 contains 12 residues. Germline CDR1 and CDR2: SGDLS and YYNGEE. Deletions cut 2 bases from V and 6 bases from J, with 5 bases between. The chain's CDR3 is CASSVFPGELFF. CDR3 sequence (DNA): TGTGCCAGCAGCGTTTTCCCCGGGGAGCTGTTTTTT. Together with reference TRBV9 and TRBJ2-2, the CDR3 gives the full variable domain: DSGVTQTPKHLITATGQRVTLRCSPRSGDLSVYWYQQSLDQGLQFLIQYYNGEERAKGNILERFSAQQFPDLHSELNLSSLELGDSALYFCASSVFPGELFFGEGSRLTVL.

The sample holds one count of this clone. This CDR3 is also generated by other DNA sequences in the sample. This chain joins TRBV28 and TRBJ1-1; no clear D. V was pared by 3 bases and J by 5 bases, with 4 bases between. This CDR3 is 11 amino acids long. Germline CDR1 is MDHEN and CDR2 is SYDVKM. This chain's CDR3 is CASSFRTEAFF. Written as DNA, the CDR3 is TGTGCCAGCAGTTTCCGGACTGAAGCTTTCTTT.

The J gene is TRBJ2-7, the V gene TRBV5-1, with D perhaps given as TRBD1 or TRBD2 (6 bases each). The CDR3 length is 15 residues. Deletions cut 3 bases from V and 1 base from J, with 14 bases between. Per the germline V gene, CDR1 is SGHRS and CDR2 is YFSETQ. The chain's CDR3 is CASSSGGRPSYEQYF. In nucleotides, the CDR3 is TGCGCCAGCAGCTCCGGGGGCAGGCCTTCCTACGAGCAGTACTTC.

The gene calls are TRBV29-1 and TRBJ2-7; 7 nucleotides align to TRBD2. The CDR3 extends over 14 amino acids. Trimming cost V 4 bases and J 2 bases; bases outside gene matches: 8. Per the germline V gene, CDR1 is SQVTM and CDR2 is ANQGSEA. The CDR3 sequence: CSVVGLAATYEQYF. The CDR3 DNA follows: TGCAGCGTTGTCGGTCTAGCGGCTACCTACGAGCAGTACTTC.

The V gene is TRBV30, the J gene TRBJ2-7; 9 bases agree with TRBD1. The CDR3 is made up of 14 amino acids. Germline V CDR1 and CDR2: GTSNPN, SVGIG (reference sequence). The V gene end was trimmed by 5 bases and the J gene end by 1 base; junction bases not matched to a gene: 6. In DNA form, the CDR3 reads TGTGCCTGGGGGACAGGGATCGGTTCCTACGAGCAGTACTTC. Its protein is CAWGTGIGSYEQYF.

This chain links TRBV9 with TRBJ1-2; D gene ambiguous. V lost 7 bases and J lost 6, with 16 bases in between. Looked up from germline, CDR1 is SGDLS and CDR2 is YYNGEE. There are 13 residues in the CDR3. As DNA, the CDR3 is TGTGCCAGCCAAACGTATGGCAGGCATGGCTACACCTTC. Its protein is CASQTYGRHGYTF.

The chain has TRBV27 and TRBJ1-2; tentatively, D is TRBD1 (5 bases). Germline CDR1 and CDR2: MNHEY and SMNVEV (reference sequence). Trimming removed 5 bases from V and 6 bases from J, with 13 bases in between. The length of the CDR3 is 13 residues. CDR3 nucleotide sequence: TGTGCCAGCAGTCCCGCGGGGGTCCATGGCTACACCTTC. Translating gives CASSPAGVHGYTF.

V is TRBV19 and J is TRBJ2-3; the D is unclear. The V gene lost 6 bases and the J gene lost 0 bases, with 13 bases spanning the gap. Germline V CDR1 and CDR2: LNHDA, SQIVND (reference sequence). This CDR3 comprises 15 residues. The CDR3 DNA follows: TGTGCCAGTAGCACCGGCACGAAGAGCACAGATACGCAGTATTTT. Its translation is CASSTGTKSTDTQYF.

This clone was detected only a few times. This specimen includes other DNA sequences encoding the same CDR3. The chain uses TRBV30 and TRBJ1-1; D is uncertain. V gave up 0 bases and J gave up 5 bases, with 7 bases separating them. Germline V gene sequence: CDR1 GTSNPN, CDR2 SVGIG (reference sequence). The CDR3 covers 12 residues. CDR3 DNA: TGTGCCTGGAGTGTGATGGGAACTGAAGCTTTCTTT. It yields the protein CAWSVMGTEAFF. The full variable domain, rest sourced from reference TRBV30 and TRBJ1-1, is SQTIHQWPATLVQPVGSPLSLECTVEGTSNPNLYWYRQAAGRGLQLLFYSVGIGQISSEVPQNLSASRPQDRQFILSSKKLLLSDSGFYLCAWSVMGTEAFFGQGTRLTVV.

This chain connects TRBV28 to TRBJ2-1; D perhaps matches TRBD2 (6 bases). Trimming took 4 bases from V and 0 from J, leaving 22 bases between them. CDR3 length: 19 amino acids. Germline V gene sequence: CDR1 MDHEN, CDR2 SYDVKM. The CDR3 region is CASSYTPMREESSYNEQFF. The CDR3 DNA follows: TGTGCCAGCAGTTACACACCTATGAGGGAGGAGAGCTCCTACAATGAGCAGTTCTTC. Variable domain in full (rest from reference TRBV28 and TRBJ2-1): DVKVTQSSRYLVKRTGEKVFLECVQDMDHENMFWYRQDPGLGLRLIYFSYDVKMKEKGDIPEGYSVSREKKERFSLILESASTNQTSMYLCASSYTPMREESSYNEQFFGPGTRLTVL.